Listed below are T cell receptor beta chains from one sample, sequenced in a study of blood T cell repertoires in COVID-19. Sequencing used immunoSEQ multiplex PCR; TCRdb keeps in-frame clones, though not all of them. The sample holds 300,000 to 400,000 clones, approximately 87% seen once. The sample taken for sequencing was PBMCs or T cells enriched from blood (not recorded which). These receptors were obtained from a woman aged 25 to 39 with acute COVID-19. The CDR3 runs from the conserved cysteine through the conserved F or W. A D gene is named only where the DNA matches it firmly. Size tells how often a clone was seen (once, few, many) or the class of an expanded clone, and some rows leave it out.

D	V	size	J	CDR3	DNA
TRBD1	TRBV4-1	NA	TRBJ2-5	CASSKSSGTGETQYF	TGCGCCAGCAGCAAATCGTCCGGGACAGGGGAGACCCAGTACTTC
TRBD1	TRBV5-4	few	TRBJ2-3	CASSPGGGTDTQYF	TGTGCCAGCAGCCCAGGGGGCGGCACAGATACGCAGTATTTT
TRBD1	TRBV3-1/TRBV3-2	NA	TRBJ1-4	CASSQAGQEGATNEKLFF	TGTGCCAGCAGCCAAGCCGGACAGGAAGGCGCAACTAATGAAAAACTGTTTTTT
NA	TRBV20-1	NA	TRBJ1-2	CSASPYGYTF	TGCAGTGCATCTCCGTATGGCTACACCTTC
TRBD2	TRBV15	NA	TRBJ2-1	CATSVGLASHEQFF	TGTGCCACCAGCGTAGGACTAGCGTCCCATGAGCAGTTCTTC
NA	TRBV10-3	NA	TRBJ2-7	CAISGDTDSYEQYF	TGTGCCATCAGTGGAGACACGGACTCCTACGAGCAGTACTTC
NA	TRBV6-4	NA	TRBJ1-5	CASSDGEGLNQPQHF	TGTGCCAGCAGTGACGGCGAGGGTTTGAATCAGCCCCAGCATTTT
NA	TRBV7-2	NA	TRBJ2-7	CASSLGQAREQYF	TGTGCCAGCAGCTTAGGACAGGCACGTGAGCAGTACTTC
NA	TRBV10-3	few	TRBJ2-1	CAINHRVDSRREQFF	TGTGCCATCAATCACCGGGTCGACAGCCGTAGAGAGCAGTTCTTC
NA	TRBV4-1	NA	TRBJ2-7	CASSQEWVEGGQYF	TGCGCCAGCAGCCAAGAATGGGTGGAGGGCGGGCAGTACTTC
TRBD1	TRBV19	NA	TRBJ1-1	CASSAQGERSEAFF	TGTGCCAGTAGTGCCCAGGGGGAGAGGTCTGAAGCTTTCTTT
TRBD1	TRBV29-1	NA	TRBJ1-1	CSTRTGASTEAFF	TGCAGCACCCGGACAGGGGCAAGCACTGAAGCTTTCTTT
NA	TRBV6-6	NA	TRBJ1-1	CASSKGGGTEAFF	TGTGCCAGCAGCAAGGGGGGAGGGACTGAAGCTTTCTTT
NA	TRBV7-9	NA	TRBJ1-4	CASSPGRGNEKLFF	TGTGCCAGCAGCCCTGGTAGGGGTAATGAAAAACTGTTTTTT
NA	TRBV5-1	NA	TRBJ1-1	CASSLQGANTEAFF	TGCGCCAGCAGCTTACAGGGCGCGAACACTGAAGCTTTCTTT
NA	TRBV3-1/TRBV3-2	NA	TRBJ1-1	CASSQDAAGLNTEAFF	TGTGCCAGCAGCCAAGATGCTGCGGGCTTGAACACTGAAGCTTTCTTT
NA	TRBV7-9	NA	TRBJ2-1	CASSPGPSRSYNEQFF	TGTGCCAGCAGCCCTGGGCCCAGCCGCTCCTACAATGAGCAGTTCTTC
NA	TRBV7-9	NA	TRBJ2-6	CASSFLEGSGANVLTF	TGTGCCAGCAGCTTCTTGGAGGGTTCAGGGGCCAACGTCCTGACTTTC
TRBD1	TRBV6-4	NA	TRBJ1-5	CASSFLQGIAPYSNQPQHF	TGTGCCAGCAGCTTCTTACAGGGGATCGCCCCCTATAGCAATCAGCCCCAGCATTTT
TRBD2	TRBV5-1	NA	TRBJ2-2	CASSTGLATGELFF	TGCGCCAGCAGCACGGGACTAGCAACCGGGGAGCTGTTTTTT
NA	TRBV11-1	many	TRBJ1-1	CASSLALTQNTEAFF	TGTGCCAGCAGCTTAGCGCTGACACAGAACACTGAAGCTTTCTTT
NA	TRBV5-4	NA	TRBJ2-1	CASSLDSYNEQFF	TGTGCCAGCAGCCTCGACAGTTACAATGAGCAGTTCTTC
NA	TRBV2	NA	TRBJ2-1	CASSEELGGYNEQFF	TGTGCCAGCAGTGAAGAGTTGGGGGGATACAATGAGCAGTTCTTC
NA	TRBV30	NA	TRBJ1-2	CAWRGRPLAGGYTF	TGTGCCTGGAGGGGTAGACCACTGGCGGGTGGCTACACCTTC
NA	TRBV19	few	TRBJ1-3	CASRMQGLTSIYF	TGTGCCAGTAGAATGCAGGGGCTTACTTCCATATATTTT
NA	TRBV18	once	TRBJ2-7	CASSPLPSSSYEQYF	TGTGCCAGCTCACCCCTCCCTAGTAGCTCCTACGAGCAGTACTTC
TRBD2	TRBV7-4	NA	TRBJ2-3	CASSLYAPAGPGSTDTQYF	TGTGCCAGCAGCTTATACGCTCCAGCGGGGCCGGGGAGCACAGATACGCAGTATTTT
TRBD1	TRBV24-1	few	TRBJ2-3	CATSDQRTGPDTQYF	TGTGCCACCAGTGATCAAAGGACAGGGCCAGATACGCAGTATTTT
NA	TRBV6-2/TRBV6-3	once	TRBJ1-2	CASSYEAYGYTF	TGTGCCAGCAGTTACGAAGCCTATGGCTACACCTTC
TRBD1	TRBV6-5	NA	TRBJ2-7	CASSYTQGANEQYF	TGTGCCAGCAGTTACACCCAGGGGGCAAACGAGCAGTACTTC
NA	TRBV2	NA	TRBJ1-6	CASSVQGGDNSPLHF	TGTGCCAGCAGTGTTCAGGGTGGTGATAATTCACCCCTCCACTTT
NA	TRBV2	NA	TRBJ2-1	CASSELSGVSRNEQFF	TGTGCCAGCAGTGAGTTGTCGGGGGTATCGCGAAATGAGCAGTTCTTC
NA	TRBV3-1/TRBV3-2	NA	TRBJ2-3	CASSLGPRGTDTQYF	TGTGCCAGCAGCTTAGGGCCGAGGGGGACAGATACGCAGTATTTT
NA	TRBV18	NA	TRBJ1-6	CASSPTRTDNYNSPLHF	TGTGCCAGCTCACCCACCAGGACAGACAATTATAATTCACCCCTCCACTTT
NA	TRBV14	NA	TRBJ1-1	CASKEIFAGAEAFF	TGTGCCAGCAAGGAGATTTTCGCAGGGGCTGAAGCTTTCTTT
NA	TRBV2	NA	TRBJ2-7	CASRLEDSSSYEQYF	TGTGCCAGCAGATTGGAGGACAGCAGCTCCTACGAGCAGTACTTC
NA	TRBV18	NA	TRBJ2-1	CASSPGQGSYNEQFF	TGTGCCAGCTCACCAGGGCAGGGGTCATACAATGAGCAGTTCTTC
TRBD1	TRBV11-3	NA	TRBJ1-5	CASSKQGAISNQPQHF	TGTGCCAGCAGCAAACAGGGGGCCATAAGCAATCAGCCCCAGCATTTT
NA	TRBV6-6	NA	TRBJ1-6	CASSRLHGQGSSPLHF	TGTGCCAGCAGTCGACTACATGGGCAGGGGTCATCACCCCTCCACTTT
NA	TRBV2	NA	TRBJ1-2	CASSRENYGYTF	TGTGCCAGCTCACGGGAGAACTATGGCTACACCTTC
TRBD1	TRBV24-1	NA	TRBJ2-2	CATSGQGGRWDTGELFF	TGTGCCACCAGTGGACAGGGCGGCCGGTGGGACACCGGGGAGCTGTTTTTT
TRBD1	TRBV5-1	NA	TRBJ1-4	CASSPDRDEKLFF	TGCGCCAGCAGCCCGGACAGGGACGAAAAACTGTTTTTT